These T cell receptor beta chains were read from a single sample in a study of T-cell reconstitution after alpha-beta-depleted transplantation in children. TCRdb analysed the PCR reads with MiXCR anew, one entry per CDR3 protein. The sample consists of around 530,000 distinct CDR3 sequences, approximately 30% of them appearing once. This specimen consisted of PBMCs from the stem cell graft donor, obtained from the stem cell graft. Receptors were obtained from a human donor who donated a stem cell graft to a child with aplastic anemia. CDR3s include the opening cysteine and the closing phenylalanine or tryptophan. Each record gives: CDR3 length, V gene, CDR3 protein.

len: 14
v_gene: TRBV20-1
CDR3aa: CSASRTSGSNEQFF

len: 17
v_gene: TRBV4-3
CDR3aa: CASSQSPSGSNTGELFF

len: 17
v_gene: TRBV6-5
CDR3aa: CASSYGTSGRAPYEQYF

len: 14
v_gene: TRBV5-1
CDR3aa: CASRHNRDTHGYTF

len: 17
v_gene: TRBV5-1
CDR3aa: CASRPTGTSGAGGELFF

len: 17
v_gene: TRBV5-1
CDR3aa: CASSLGAKGAARDEQFF

len: 12
v_gene: TRBV28
CDR3aa: CASSVWGTEAFF

len: 14
v_gene: TRBV7-2
CDR3aa: CASSFGTKNEKLFF

len: 15
v_gene: TRBV28
CDR3aa: CASLTGTVFYNEQFF

len: 16
v_gene: TRBV18
CDR3aa: CASSPPGLAGSDEQFF

len: 15
v_gene: TRBV7-2
CDR3aa: CASSLTAGVADTQYF

len: 16
v_gene: TRBV18
CDR3aa: CASSNPGLAANNEQFF

len: 16
v_gene: TRBV6-4
CDR3aa: CASSASAGDPTDTQYF

len: 19
v_gene: TRBV7-2
CDR3aa: CASSFRPGTSGYYQETQYF

len: 14
v_gene: TRBV5-6
CDR3aa: CASRLRGTNYGYTF

len: 16
v_gene: TRBV27
CDR3aa: CASSTWTGGTNYGYTF

len: 18
v_gene: TRBV11-1
CDR3aa: CASSLGQTSGTGSYGYTF

len: 18
v_gene: TRBV4-2
CDR3aa: CASSPGLVGFGGANVLTF

len: 13
v_gene: TRBV7-6
CDR3aa: CASSRGRYYEQYF

len: 15
v_gene: TRBV4-3
CDR3aa: CASSQANRAGHGYTF

len: 13
v_gene: TRBV30
CDR3aa: CAWSPSWNTEAFF

len: 15
v_gene: TRBV5-1
CDR3aa: CASSSGGLEYNEQFF

len: 15
v_gene: TRBV7-2
CDR3aa: CASSPSRGEYNEQFF

len: 16
v_gene: TRBV4-3
CDR3aa: CASSQGDRLAYNEQFF

len: 19
v_gene: TRBV11-2
CDR3aa: CASSLVWVSLGAGANVLTF

len: 15
v_gene: TRBV3-1
CDR3aa: CASSHSGIGGSEQFF

len: 17
v_gene: TRBV6-5
CDR3aa: CASSYGTGPSGANVLTF

len: 17
v_gene: TRBV28
CDR3aa: CASSSSPGALSTDTQYF

len: 15
v_gene: TRBV18
CDR3aa: CASSPQREVPGELFF

len: 12
v_gene: TRBV12-3/TRBV12-4
CDR3aa: CASSPNTGELFF

len: 13
v_gene: TRBV7-9
CDR3aa: CASSSGQGTELFF

len: 14
v_gene: TRBV6-5
CDR3aa: CASGLRGPTDTQYF

len: 11
v_gene: TRBV19
CDR3aa: CASGMQETQYF

len: 13
v_gene: TRBV6-1
CDR3aa: CASSEQGATEQFF

len: 14
v_gene: TRBV6-5
CDR3aa: CASSSSGGPNEQFF

len: 15
v_gene: TRBV24-1
CDR3aa: CATSERGYSNQPQHF

len: 17
v_gene: TRBV29-1
CDR3aa: CSVEVPSGRYGIGELFF

len: 18
v_gene: TRBV4-2
CDR3aa: CASSQGTRGTGYTGELFF

len: 14
v_gene: TRBV25-1
CDR3aa: CASIDPGTIYGYTF

len: 13
v_gene: TRBV20-1
CDR3aa: CSARPGGVNEQFF

len: 11
v_gene: TRBV7-2
CDR3aa: CASSRQVEAFF

len: 12
v_gene: TRBV18
CDR3aa: CASSPRNTDAFF

len: 15
v_gene: TRBV12-3/TRBV12-4
CDR3aa: CASSFLAGGADTQYF

len: 14
v_gene: TRBV5-5
CDR3aa: CASSRGHAEGELFF

len: 12
v_gene: TRBV20-1
CDR3aa: CSARVGTETQYF

len: 14
v_gene: TRBV7-2
CDR3aa: CASSLGPQLEGYTF